This TCR beta chain was found in a study of cytomegalovirus exposure and HLA in healthy donors. Study in general: Roughly 80% of several hundred genotyped donors fell in the Caucasian-associated ancestry cluster.

Donors consisted of healthy bone marrow donors. In the PCR, 60 Vbeta and 13 Jbeta primers were used. Clones were read by immunoSEQ multiplex PCR, and TCRdb kept only the in-frame ones, dropping some. The data show about 83,000 clones, with 60% to 85% seen just once and over 4.5% held by the top ten. V lost 3 bases to trimming and J lost 3 bases; unmatched junction nucleotides: 7. The CDR3 is 15 residues long. Germline loops: CDR1 SQVTM, CDR2 ANQGSEA. The J gene is TRBJ2-3, the V gene TRBV29-1; 9 bases align to TRBD2. The sequence came from a young man in good health and CMV-seropositive. The material sequenced was PBMCs. Here the CDR3 DNA reads TGCAGCGTTGACGGTAGCGGGAGCTTTACAGATACGCAGTATTTT. Translation: CSVDGSGSFTDTQYF.